This TCR beta chain was captured by sequencing in a study of cytomegalovirus exposure and HLA in healthy donors. The PCR was carried out with 60 Vbeta primers and 13 Jbeta primers. Sequenced by immunoSEQ multiplex PCR; TCRdb stores in-frame clones only, minus some. This sample yields under 150,000 clones, of which approximately 78% are seen a single time; roughly 8% belongs to the top ten. Trimming pared 4 bases from V and 5 bases from J, leaving 5 bases between. CDR3 length: 10 amino acids. In germline, CDR1 is SQVTM, CDR2 ANQGSEA. Input material: PBMCs. The TCR was taken from a woman in her forties or fifties in good health and CMV-seropositive. The chain carries TRBV29-1 and TRBJ1-2, with D hard to call. The DNA for the CDR3 is TGCAGCGTTGCGGGTTATGGCTACACCTTC. It yields the protein CSVAGYGYTF.